One and the same sample provided the 10 T cell receptor beta chains below, sequenced in a study of T cells in Graves' hyperthyroidism and ophthalmopathy. Amplification targeted TCR beta CDR3 regions from RNA transcripts. In the first-round RT-PCR of the TCR CDR3, the HTBI primer set was used. MiXCR was run by TCRdb on the multiplex PCR reads, yielding one entry per CDR3 protein. This sample has about 560,000 distinct CDR3 sequences, with over 15% found just once. Source material: blood. The source is a young woman with Graves' hyperthyroidism.

This clonotype occurred many times. The chain uses TRBV30 and TRBJ2-5; 9 nucleotides line up with TRBD1. The length of the CDR3 is 14 residues. The V gene's germline CDR1 is GTSNPN and CDR2 SVGIG (reference sequence). V was pared by 2 bases and J by 5 bases, with 6 bases of the junction left unmatched. The CDR3 reads CAWSQTGGGETQYF. CDR3 DNA: TGTGCCTGGAGTCAGACAGGGGGGGGGGAGACCCAGTACTTC.

This clonotype was detected ten times or more. The chain couples TRBV5-1 to TRBJ2-1, with 14 bases fitting TRBD2. Germline CDR1 and CDR2: SGHRS and YFSETQ. The CDR3 runs 17 residues. V dropped 4 bases and J dropped 3; count of bases not matched to a gene: 6. CDR3 loop: CASSKGLAGGLYNEQFF. CDR3 DNA: TGCGCCAGCAGCAAAGGACTAGCGGGAGGACTCTACAATGAGCAGTTCTTC.

The rearrangement links TRBV12-3 or TRBV12-4 to TRBJ2-2; TRBD2 matches at 11 bases. The CDR3 covers 18 residues. With 0 bases clipped from V and 1 base from J, the junction kept 4 bases outside the gene matches. CDR3 loop: CASSLALAGGLNTGELFF. The CDR3 bases are TGTGCCAGCAGTTTAGCGCTAGCGGGGGGACTGAACACCGGGGAGCTGTTTTTT.

The rearrangement links TRBV20-1 to TRBJ2-1; 8 nucleotides align to TRBD2. This CDR3 is 15 amino acids long. CDR1 and CDR2 (germline): DFQATT, SNEGSKA (reference sequence). The J segment lost 10 bases and the V segment lost 5 bases, leaving 16 bases of the junction unmatched. CDR3 DNA: TGCAGTGCTCGAAAAAACCCCGGGAGGGCCAAGGAGCAGTTCTTC. This sequence encodes CSARKNPGRAKEQFF.

In this sample, this clonotype turned up a few times. The V call is TRBV13, the J call TRBJ2-1; no reliable D call. The germline gives CDR1 PRHDT, CDR2 FYEKMQ (reference sequence). There are 16 residues in the CDR3. V shed 3 bases and J shed 0 bases, with 12 bases lying between them. CDR3 sequence (DNA): TGTGCCAGCAGCTTCGGCTCGCCGAGCTCCTACAATGAGCAGTTCTTC. Amino acid sequence: CASSFGSPSSYNEQFF.

V gene TRBV4-1 combines with J gene TRBJ1-2; 11 nucleotides match TRBD1. V shed 4 bases and J 7 bases; nucleotides not matched to a gene: 8. This CDR3 is 15 amino acids long. Germline-derived CDR1 and CDR2 are MGHRA and YSYEKL. The CDR3 sequence: CASSPTGTGGSGYTF. The CDR3 DNA sequence: TGCGCCAGCAGCCCGACCGGGACAGGGGGGAGTGGCTACACCTTC.

This clonotype was counted ten times or more. The chain employs TRBV6-2 or TRBV6-3 and TRBJ2-7, with D possibly TRBD2 on 5 matching bases. Germline CDR1 reads MNHEY; CDR2 reads SVGEGT. The germline V and J ends were trimmed by 0 bases and 0 bases, with 15 bases remaining between them. The CDR3 extends over 17 amino acids. CDR3 protein: CASSYSTSGLFSYEQYF. As DNA, the CDR3 is TGTGCCAGCAGTTACTCGACTTCAGGACTGTTCTCCTACGAGCAGTACTTC.

This clonotype was picked up a small number of times. This chain connects TRBV18 to TRBJ1-1; 8 bases map to TRBD1. The J segment lost 4 bases and the V segment lost 4 bases, leaving 14 bases of the junction unmatched. This CDR3 contains 17 residues. The germline CDR1 and CDR2 sequences are KGHSH and LQKENI. The CDR3 region is CASSRDRILALGTEAFF. For the CDR3, the DNA is TGTGCCAGCTCACGGGACAGGATCTTAGCCTTGGGCACTGAAGCTTTCTTT.

This clonotype was found many times. CDR3 in amino acids: CASRRGTSGRWWSYEQYF. DNA of the CDR3: TGTGCCAGCAGACGCGGGACTAGCGGGAGGTGGTGGTCCTACGAGCAGTACTTC. The rearrangement uses TRBV28 and TRBJ2-7; TRBD2 matches at 15 bases. CDR3 length: 18 residues. V lost 6 bases, J lost 1 base, and 10 bases stayed unmatched. CDR1 is MDHEN, CDR2 SYDVKM, per germline.

This clonotype came up many times. This chain joins TRBV12-3 or TRBV12-4 and TRBJ2-7; D might be TRBD2 (7 bases). CDR3 size: 14 residues. V shed 3 bases and J shed 4 bases, with 13 bases lying between them. This CDR3 reads CASSLGGRLYEQYF. For the CDR3, the DNA is TGTGCCAGCAGTTTGGGGGGGCGACTATACGAGCAGTACTTC.